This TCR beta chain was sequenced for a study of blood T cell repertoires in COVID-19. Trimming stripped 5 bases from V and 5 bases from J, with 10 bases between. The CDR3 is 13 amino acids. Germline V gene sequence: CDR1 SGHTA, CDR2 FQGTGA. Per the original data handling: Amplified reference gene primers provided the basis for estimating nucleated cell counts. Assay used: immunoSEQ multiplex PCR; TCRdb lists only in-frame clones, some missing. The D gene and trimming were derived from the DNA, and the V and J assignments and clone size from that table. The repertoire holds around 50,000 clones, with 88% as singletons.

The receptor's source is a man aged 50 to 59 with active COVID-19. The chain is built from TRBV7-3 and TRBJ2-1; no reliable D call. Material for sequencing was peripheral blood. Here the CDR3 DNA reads TGTGCCAGCAGCCTCTCCCGTAACAATGAGCAGTTCTTC. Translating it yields CASSLSRNNEQFF.